A selection of T cell receptor beta chains follows, all from one sample in a study of blood T cells in healthy people across ages. TCRdb itself ran the 5' RACE reads through MiXCR, one entry per CDR3 protein. The data show roughly 570,000 distinct CDR3 sequences, about 26% seen once. What was sequenced was blood. Every receptor here comes from a woman in her seventies in good health. Both conserved end residues are part of each CDR3. The D gene is left open where the match is weak. Size tells how often a clone was seen (once, few, many) or the class of an expanded clone, and some rows leave it out.

V gene: TRBV4-2
D gene: TRBD1
clone size: many
J gene: TRBJ2-3
CDR3 protein: CASSTRQGTADTQYF
CDR3 DNA: TGTGCCAGCAGCACCCGACAGGGTACCGCAGATACGCAGTATTTT

V gene: TRBV20-1
D gene: TRBD1
clone size: .
J gene: TRBJ2-7
CDR3 protein: CSATAGTGGYEQYF
CDR3 DNA: TGCAGTGCTACGGCCGGGACAGGGGGCTACGAGCAGTACTTC

V gene: TRBV20-1
D gene: TRBD2
clone size: few
J gene: TRBJ2-3
CDR3 protein: CSASRLAGGGDTQYF
CDR3 DNA: TGCAGTGCTAGTCGGCTAGCGGGGGGCGGCGATACGCAGTATTTT

V gene: TRBV20-1
D gene: .
clone size: .
J gene: TRBJ1-6
CDR3 protein: CNARDQGGNSPLHF
CDR3 DNA: TGCAATGCTAGAGATCAAGGGGGAAATTCACCCCTCCACTTT

V gene: TRBV28
D gene: TRBD2
clone size: few
J gene: TRBJ2-4
CDR3 protein: CASLAGAKNIQYF
CDR3 DNA: TGTGCCAGCCTAGCGGGGGCCAAAAACATTCAGTACTTC

V gene: TRBV20-1
D gene: .
clone size: .
J gene: TRBJ2-3
CDR3 protein: CSAHPGRADTQYF
CDR3 DNA: TGCAGTGCTCACCCAGGGCGTGCCGATACGCAGTATTTT

V gene: TRBV20-1
D gene: .
clone size: many
J gene: TRBJ2-7
CDR3 protein: CSARGTYEQYF
CDR3 DNA: TGCAGTGCTAGGGGGACCTACGAGCAGTACTTC

V gene: TRBV12-3/TRBV12-4
D gene: TRBD1
clone size: .
J gene: TRBJ2-5
CDR3 protein: CASSADRQETQYF
CDR3 DNA: TGTGCCAGCAGTGCGGACAGGCAAGAGACCCAGTACTTC

V gene: TRBV20-1
D gene: .
clone size: .
J gene: TRBJ1-1
CDR3 protein: CSARESAYTEAFF
CDR3 DNA: TGCAGTGCTAGAGAATCAGCTTACACTGAAGCGTTCTTT

V gene: TRBV9
D gene: TRBD2
clone size: .
J gene: TRBJ2-3
CDR3 protein: CASSVSGTRYGTQYF
CDR3 DNA: TGTGCCAGCAGCGTAAGTGGGACTAGGTATGGTACGCAGTATTTT

V gene: TRBV4-3
D gene: .
clone size: .
J gene: TRBJ2-7
CDR3 protein: CASSQAGLSYEQYF
CDR3 DNA: TGCGCCAGCAGCCAAGCGGGACTCTCCTACGAGCAGTACTTC

V gene: TRBV4-1
D gene: .
clone size: .
J gene: TRBJ1-2
CDR3 protein: CASSRYEGITNCGYTF
CDR3 DNA: TGCGCCAGCAGTCGCTATGAGGGTATTACTAACTGTGGCTACACCTTC

V gene: TRBV5-1
D gene: .
clone size: .
J gene: TRBJ2-5
CDR3 protein: CASSLGDLPGGETQYF
CDR3 DNA: TGCGCCAGCAGCTTGGGGGACCTCCCCGGAGGAGAGACCCAGTACTTC

V gene: TRBV6-5
D gene: TRBD1
clone size: few
J gene: TRBJ1-3
CDR3 protein: CASSYAGTDSGNTIYF
CDR3 DNA: TGTGCCAGCAGTTACGCAGGGACAGACTCTGGAAACACCATATATTTT

V gene: TRBV7-8
D gene: .
clone size: .
J gene: TRBJ2-1
CDR3 protein: CASSLSPFGDSEQFF
CDR3 DNA: TGTGCCAGCAGCTTAAGTCCTTTCGGAGACAGTGAGCAGTTCTTC

V gene: TRBV7-2
D gene: TRBD1
clone size: few
J gene: TRBJ2-3
CDR3 protein: CASSLGVTGVADTQYF
CDR3 DNA: TGTGCCAGCAGCTTAGGGGTGACAGGGGTGGCAGATACGCAGTATTTT

V gene: TRBV28
D gene: .
clone size: .
J gene: TRBJ2-5
CDR3 protein: CASSGPPLQETQYF
CDR3 DNA: TGTGCCAGTTCGGGCCCACCTCTGCAAGAGACCCAGTACTTC

V gene: TRBV18
D gene: TRBD1
clone size: .
J gene: TRBJ2-3
CDR3 protein: CASSEGQAPDTQYF
CDR3 DNA: TGTGCCAGCTCGGAGGGACAGGCACCGGATACGCAGTATTTT

V gene: TRBV5-6
D gene: .
clone size: few
J gene: TRBJ2-7
CDR3 protein: CASTHGIGLGETYEQYF
CDR3 DNA: TGTGCCAGCACCCACGGAATCGGCTTAGGAGAAACCTACGAGCAGTACTTC

V gene: TRBV9
D gene: .
clone size: few
J gene: TRBJ2-3
CDR3 protein: CASSAAGRSTDTQYF
CDR3 DNA: TGTGCCAGCAGCGCGGCGGGGCGTAGCACAGATACGCAGTATTTT

V gene: TRBV5-1
D gene: .
clone size: .
J gene: TRBJ1-1
CDR3 protein: CASGSGFIGAEAFF
CDR3 DNA: TGCGCCAGCGGGTCGGGCTTCATAGGGGCTGAAGCTTTCTTT

V gene: TRBV6-1
D gene: .
clone size: .
J gene: TRBJ2-1
CDR3 protein: CASSVLSIEAKFYNEQFF
CDR3 DNA: TGTGCCAGCAGTGTCTTAAGTATCGAAGCTAAATTCTACAATGAGCAGTTCTTC

V gene: TRBV4-3
D gene: .
clone size: few
J gene: TRBJ2-3
CDR3 protein: CASSQDGAANTQYF
CDR3 DNA: TGCGCCAGCAGCCAAGATGGCGCAGCCAATACGCAGTATTTT

V gene: TRBV11-2
D gene: TRBD1
clone size: few
J gene: TRBJ1-1
CDR3 protein: CASSLGQGWTQNTEAFF
CDR3 DNA: TGTGCCAGCAGCTTAGGACAGGGCTGGACCCAGAACACTGAAGCTTTCTTT

V gene: TRBV9
D gene: TRBD1
clone size: few
J gene: TRBJ1-1
CDR3 protein: CASSVGTGGQLTEAFF
CDR3 DNA: TGTGCCAGCAGCGTAGGGACAGGGGGTCAACTCACTGAAGCTTTCTTT

V gene: TRBV6-5
D gene: .
clone size: few
J gene: TRBJ2-4
CDR3 protein: CASSSGRAIAKNIQYF
CDR3 DNA: TGTGCCAGCAGTTCCGGACGCGCTATAGCCAAAAACATTCAGTACTTC

V gene: TRBV11-2
D gene: .
clone size: few
J gene: TRBJ2-3
CDR3 protein: CASSSGLITDTQYF
CDR3 DNA: TGTGCCAGCAGCTCCGGACTTATCACAGATACGCAGTATTTT

V gene: TRBV6-2/TRBV6-3
D gene: .
clone size: .
J gene: TRBJ1-2
CDR3 protein: CASSPPISGTRSYGYTF
CDR3 DNA: TGTGCCAGCAGCCCTCCAATCTCCGGGACGCGGTCCTATGGCTACACCTTC

V gene: TRBV15
D gene: TRBD2
clone size: .
J gene: TRBJ2-7
CDR3 protein: CATSLSSGGHLSSSYEQYF
CDR3 DNA: TGTGCCACCAGCCTGTCTAGCGGGGGCCATTTGTCGAGCTCCTACGAGCAGTACTTC

V gene: TRBV7-3
D gene: .
clone size: .
J gene: TRBJ1-2
CDR3 protein: CASSRAGGSDYGYTF
CDR3 DNA: TGTGCTAGCAGCCGCGCGGGGGGTTCAGACTATGGCTACACCTTC

V gene: TRBV19
D gene: .
clone size: few
J gene: TRBJ2-1
CDR3 protein: CASGQNEQFF
CDR3 DNA: TGTGCTAGTGGGCAGAATGAGCAGTTCTTC

V gene: TRBV30
D gene: .
clone size: .
J gene: TRBJ2-5
CDR3 protein: CAWSLLQGRQETQYF
CDR3 DNA: TGTGCCTGGAGTCTTCTCCAGGGTCGCCAAGAGACCCAGTACTTC

V gene: TRBV5-1
D gene: .
clone size: .
J gene: TRBJ1-4
CDR3 protein: CASSFGAENEELFF
CDR3 DNA: TGCGCCAGCAGCTTTGGCGCCGAAAATGAAGAACTGTTTTTT

V gene: TRBV5-8
D gene: TRBD1
clone size: .
J gene: TRBJ2-1
CDR3 protein: CASSSGTGKYNEQFF
CDR3 DNA: TGTGCCAGCAGCTCCGGGACAGGCAAATACAATGAGCAGTTCTTC

V gene: TRBV15
D gene: .
clone size: few
J gene: TRBJ2-5
CDR3 protein: CATSTPGGGPRETQYF
CDR3 DNA: TGTGCCACCAGCACACCAGGGGGGGGCCCGAGGGAGACCCAGTACTTC